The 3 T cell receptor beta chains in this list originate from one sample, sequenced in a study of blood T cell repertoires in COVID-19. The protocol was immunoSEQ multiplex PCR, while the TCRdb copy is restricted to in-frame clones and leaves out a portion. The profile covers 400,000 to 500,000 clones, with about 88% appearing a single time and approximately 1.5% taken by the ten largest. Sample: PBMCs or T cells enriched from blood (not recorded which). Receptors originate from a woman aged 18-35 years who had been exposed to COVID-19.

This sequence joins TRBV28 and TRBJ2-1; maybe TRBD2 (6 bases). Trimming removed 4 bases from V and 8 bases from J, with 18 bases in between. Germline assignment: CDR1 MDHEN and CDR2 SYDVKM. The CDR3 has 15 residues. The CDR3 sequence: CASSSSSGYNYEQFF. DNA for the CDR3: TGTGCCAGCAGTTCTAGCAGCGGGTACAATTATGAGCAGTTCTTC.

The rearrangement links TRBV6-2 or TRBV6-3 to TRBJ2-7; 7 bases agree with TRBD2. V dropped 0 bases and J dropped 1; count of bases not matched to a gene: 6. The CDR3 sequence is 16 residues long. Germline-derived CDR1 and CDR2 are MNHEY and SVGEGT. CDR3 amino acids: CASSYSLSSGSYEQYF. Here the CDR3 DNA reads TGTGCCAGCAGTTACTCGTTGTCTAGCGGTTCCTACGAGCAGTACTTC.

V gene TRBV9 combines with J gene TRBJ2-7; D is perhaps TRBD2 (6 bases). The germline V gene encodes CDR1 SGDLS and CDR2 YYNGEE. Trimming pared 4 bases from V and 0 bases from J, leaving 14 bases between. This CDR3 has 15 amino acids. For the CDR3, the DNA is TGTGCCAGCAGCCCGAGACTAGGCCCCTCCTACGAGCAGTACTTC. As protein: CASSPRLGPSYEQYF. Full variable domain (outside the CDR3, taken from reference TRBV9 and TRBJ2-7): DSGVTQTPKHLITATGQRVTLRCSPRSGDLSVYWYQQSLDQGLQFLIQYYNGEERAKGNILERFSAQQFPDLHSELNLSSLELGDSALYFCASSPRLGPSYEQYFGPGTRLTVT.